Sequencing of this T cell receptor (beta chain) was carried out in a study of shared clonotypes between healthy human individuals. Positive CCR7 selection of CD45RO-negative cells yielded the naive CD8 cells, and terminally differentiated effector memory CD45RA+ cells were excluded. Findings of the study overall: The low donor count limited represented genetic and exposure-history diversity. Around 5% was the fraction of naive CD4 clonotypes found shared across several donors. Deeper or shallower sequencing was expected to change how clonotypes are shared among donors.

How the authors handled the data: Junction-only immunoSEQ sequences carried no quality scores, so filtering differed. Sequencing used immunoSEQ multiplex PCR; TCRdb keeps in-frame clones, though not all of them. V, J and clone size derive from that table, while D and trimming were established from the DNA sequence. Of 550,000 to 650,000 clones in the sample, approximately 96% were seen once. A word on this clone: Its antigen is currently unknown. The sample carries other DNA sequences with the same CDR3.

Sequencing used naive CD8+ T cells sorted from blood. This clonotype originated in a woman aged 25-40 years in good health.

DNA for the CDR3: TGTGCCAGCAGCGTAGCTGGGACTAGCGGCTACGAGCAGTACTTC. Its translation is CASSVAGTSGYEQYF. The J gene is TRBJ2-7, the V gene TRBV9, with 11 bases lining up with TRBD2. CDR3 length: 15 amino acids. CDR1 and CDR2 from the germline V gene are SGDLS and YYNGEE. The V gene end was trimmed by 0 bases and the J gene end by 3 bases; junction bases not matched to a gene: 2.